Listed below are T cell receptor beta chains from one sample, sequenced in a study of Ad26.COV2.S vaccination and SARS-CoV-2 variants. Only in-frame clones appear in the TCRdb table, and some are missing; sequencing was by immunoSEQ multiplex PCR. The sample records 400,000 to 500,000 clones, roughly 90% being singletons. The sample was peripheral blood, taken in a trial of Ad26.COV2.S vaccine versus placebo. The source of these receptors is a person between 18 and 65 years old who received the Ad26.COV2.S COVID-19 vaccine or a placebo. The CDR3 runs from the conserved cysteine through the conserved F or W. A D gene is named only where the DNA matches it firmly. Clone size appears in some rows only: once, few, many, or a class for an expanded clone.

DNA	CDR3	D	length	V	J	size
TGTGCCAGCAGACCCGGGACAGGGGTCCTTGAGGCCAAAAACATTCAGTACTTC	CASRPGTGVLEAKNIQYF	TRBD1	18	TRBV2	TRBJ2-4	.
TGTGCCAGCAGCCGCGGCGGGACCGGGGAGCTGTTTTTT	CASSRGGTGELFF	.	13	TRBV7-9	TRBJ2-2	.
TGTGCCAGCAGTTACGGGAGCTGGCTAGACTCCTCCGAGCAGTACTTC	CASSYGSWLDSSEQYF	.	16	TRBV6-2/TRBV6-3	TRBJ2-7	.
TGTGCCAGCAGCCGGACAGGGAGCAATCAGCCCCAGCATTTT	CASSRTGSNQPQHF	TRBD1	14	TRBV6-2/TRBV6-3	TRBJ1-5	.
TGTGCCAGCAGTACCCAGGGGTCTGGCTACACCTTC	CASSTQGSGYTF	.	12	TRBV27	TRBJ1-2	.
TGTGCCAGTCGGACGGAAAATCAGCCCCAGCATTTT	CASRTENQPQHF	.	12	TRBV18	TRBJ1-5	.
TGCGCCAGCAGCTTGGGGTCAGGGGGCTACACTGAAGCTTTCTTT	CASSLGSGGYTEAFF	TRBD1	15	TRBV5-1	TRBJ1-1	.
TGTGCCAGCAGTTCGCTGTCGGGAGGGCTTGATGGCTACACCTTC	CASSSLSGGLDGYTF	.	15	TRBV27	TRBJ1-2	.
TGTGCCAGCACCCACGCTTCGTCTGGAAACACCATATATTTT	CASTHASSGNTIYF	.	14	TRBV7-9	TRBJ1-3	few
TGTGCCAGCAGCGCCTCGTGGTTGCGGGGAGAAGAGACCCAGTACTTC	CASSASWLRGEETQYF	.	16	TRBV9	TRBJ2-5	.
TGTGCCAGCAGACCGGGACAGGGAACCTACGAGCAGTACTTC	CASRPGQGTYEQYF	TRBD1	14	TRBV7-9	TRBJ2-7	.
TGTGCCAGCAGCCCCGGACAGGGGGCAAGCGATACGCAGTATTTT	CASSPGQGASDTQYF	TRBD1	15	TRBV5-8	TRBJ2-3	once
TGTGCCAGCAGCTCAAGGACAGGGGGCACCTACGAGCAGTACTTC	CASSSRTGGTYEQYF	TRBD1	15	TRBV7-6	TRBJ2-7	.
TGTGCCAGCAGCTTGGGTCCGAACGGCGCAGCCCTCTACAATGAGCAGTTCTTC	CASSLGPNGAALYNEQFF	.	18	TRBV7-6	TRBJ2-1	.
TGCGCCAGCGGACCTACAGGGGAGGAAGCTTTCTTT	CASGPTGEEAFF	TRBD1	12	TRBV5-1	TRBJ1-1	few
TGTGCCAGCAGCGTAGGGGGACAGGGGAACCACGAGCAGTACTTC	CASSVGGQGNHEQYF	TRBD1	15	TRBV9	TRBJ2-7	.
TGCGCCAGCAGCTTGGTAATACAGTCGAACACTGAAGCTTTCTTT	CASSLVIQSNTEAFF	.	15	TRBV5-1	TRBJ1-1	.
TGTGCCAGCAGCTCAAGACAGGTTTACGAGCAGTACTTC	CASSSRQVYEQYF	.	13	TRBV13	TRBJ2-7	.
TGTGCCAGCAGTTTCACAAACAATCTGGGCAGCAATGAAAAACTGTTTTTT	CASSFTNNLGSNEKLFF	.	17	TRBV27	TRBJ1-4	.
TGTGCCAGCAGCGCTCCGGGGACAGGATATGGCTACACCTTC	CASSAPGTGYGYTF	TRBD1	14	TRBV28	TRBJ1-2	few
TGTGCCAGCAGTCACCGGGACAGGGGGCCAGGTCAGCCCCAGCATTTT	CASSHRDRGPGQPQHF	TRBD1	16	TRBV25-1	TRBJ1-5	.
TGCGCCAGCAGCTGGACTAGCGGGGGGGCCCATGAGCAGTTCTTC	CASSWTSGGAHEQFF	TRBD2	15	TRBV5-1	TRBJ2-1	.
TGTGCCAGCAGTTCCACAGGGGGGAATCAGCCCCAGCATTTT	CASSSTGGNQPQHF	TRBD1	14	TRBV6-2/TRBV6-3	TRBJ1-5	once